What follows are 28 T cell receptor beta chains derived from one specimen sequenced in a study of blood T cells in healthy people across ages. The authors ran a second PCR of about 6 to 11 cycles using a sample-barcoded 5' primer and a J-beta primer mix. TCRdb recomputed calls from the 5' RACE reads with MiXCR, one row per CDR3 protein. Found here are roughly 1,500,000 distinct CDR3 sequences, roughly 40% of them singletons; the top ten hold roughly 7.9%. Source material: blood. These receptors originate from a young woman in good health.

The rearrangement links TRBV12-3 or TRBV12-4 to TRBJ2-3; D perhaps matches TRBD2 (5 bases). The CDR3 spans 15 residues. V was shortened by 3 bases and J by 0 bases, with 10 bases between the two germline ends. The CDR3 is CASSFLAPSTDTQYF. The CDR3 nucleotides are TGTGCCAGCAGTTTCTTAGCGCCTAGCACAGATACGCAGTATTTT.

Turning to this clonotype: A single base separates this from a much larger clone, so it may be a read error. V and J are TRBV12-5 and TRBJ2-4; D remains ambiguous. The end of the DNA fits TRBJ2-5 better, so the J call may be wrong. Germline V CDR1 and CDR2: LGHNT, FRNRAP. This CDR3 contains 11 residues. The CDR3 nucleotides read TGTGCTAGTGGTTTGGACGAGACCCAGTACTTC. This codes for CASGLDETQYF.

The V call is TRBV4-2, the J call TRBJ2-1; a possible D gene is TRBD1 (6 bases). The CDR3 consists of 16 residues. Germline V CDR1 and CDR2: LGHNA, YNFKEQ. V gave up 8 bases and J gave up 4 bases, with 21 bases separating them. The CDR3 DNA sequence: TGTGCCAGCCGAGTAACAGGGACGGGAAGTTACAATGAGCAGTTCTTC. It encodes CASRVTGTGSYNEQFF.

This clonotype appeared many times. The chain has TRBV7-6 and TRBJ2-7; TRBD2 matches at 9 bases. In germline, CDR1 is SGHVS, CDR2 FNYEAQ. J gave up 1 base and V 4 bases, and 2 bases lay outside the gene matches. The CDR3 runs 14 residues. In nucleotides, the CDR3 is TGTGCCAGCAGCTCTAGCGGGGCATCCTACGAGCAGTACTTC. Encoded protein: CASSSSGASYEQYF.

Details on this clonotype: One base away lies a much larger clone, so this may be a sequencing read error. The genes are TRBV27 and TRBJ1-4; D gene unclear. The CDR3 is 14 amino acids. Germline CDR1 reads MNHEY; CDR2 reads SMNVEV (reference sequence). The germline V and J ends were trimmed by 8 bases and 5 bases, with 15 bases remaining between them. The CDR3 loop is CASGRQAPNEKLFF. The CDR3 DNA sequence: TGTGCCAGCGGACGTCAGGCTCCCAATGAAAAACTGTTTTTT. Full variable domain (rest looked up from reference TRBV27 and TRBJ1-4): EAQVTQNPRYLITVTGKKLTVTCSQNMNHEYMSWYRQDPGLGLRQIYYSMNVEVTDKGDVPEGYKVSRKEKRNFPLILESPSPNQTSLYFCASGRQAPNEKLFFGSGTQLSVL.

The rearrangement uses TRBV27 and TRBJ1-2; 9 bases are shared with TRBD1. V lost 10 bases to trimming and J lost 7 bases; unmatched junction nucleotides: 16. The CDR3 totals 15 residues. In germline, CDR1 is MNHEY, CDR2 SMNVEV (reference sequence). In DNA, the CDR3 is TGTGCCACCATGACCGGGACAGGGTCTTTCGGTGGCTACACCTTC. Amino acid sequence: CATMTGTGSFGGYTF.

The rearrangement links TRBV6-4 to TRBJ1-2; 7 bases are shared with TRBD1. The CDR3 is 15 amino acids. V was clipped by 0 bases and J by 8 bases; unmatched bases: 9. Germline assignment: CDR1 MRHNA and CDR2 SNTAGT. Here the CDR3 DNA reads TGTGCCAGCAGTGACTCGGGGACAGCCATCTCGGGCTACACCTTC. The encoded protein is CASSDSGTAISGYTF.

This sequence joins TRBV29-1 and TRBJ1-2; tentative D call: TRBD1 (5 bases). In germline, CDR1 is SQVTM, CDR2 ANQGSEA. CDR3 length equals 13 residues. V was cut by 3 bases and J by 4 bases, with 12 bases left in between. The DNA for the CDR3 is TGCAGCGTTGAGCCGCCAGGGACCTATGGCTACACCTTC. The encoded protein is CSVEPPGTYGYTF.

This clonotype showed up just once. The chain couples TRBV5-1 to TRBJ2-3; 10 nucleotides match TRBD1. Germline-derived CDR1 and CDR2 are SGHRS and YFSETQ. V lost 4 bases to trimming and J lost 4 bases; unmatched junction nucleotides: 9. The CDR3 extends over 16 amino acids. In DNA, the CDR3 is TGCGCCAGCAGCCTGACAGGGGGCGATGGATCAGATACGCAGTATTTT. Its translation is CASSLTGGDGSDTQYF.

The chain joins TRBV5-6 to TRBJ2-3; TRBD2 matches 11 bases. With V trimmed by 1 base and J by 5 bases, 9 bases remained unmatched. Germline-derived CDR1 and CDR2 are SGHDT and YYEEEE. This CDR3 has 17 amino acids. CDR3 bases: TGTGCCAGCAGCTTGTGGCTAGCGGGAGGACTTTTAGATACGCAGTATTTT. Residues: CASSLWLAGGLLDTQYF.

The table lists this clonotype with a few counts. This chain joins TRBV6-1 and TRBJ2-7, with TRBD1 as a possible D gene (6 bases). This CDR3 has 14 amino acids. Between the trimmed V and J ends, which lost 11 bases and 2 bases, there was a span of 19 bases. Germline V gene sequence: CDR1 MNHNS, CDR2 SASEGT. The CDR3 here is CAGDDRYPPYEQYF. The CDR3 DNA follows: TGTGCCGGGGACGACAGGTACCCACCCTACGAGCAGTACTTC.

The gene calls are TRBV3-1 and TRBJ1-2; possibly TRBD1 for D (5 bases). Trimming stripped 0 bases from V and 5 bases from J, with 10 bases between. The germline V gene has CDR1 LGHDT and CDR2 YNNKEL (reference sequence). The CDR3 is 14 residues long. In DNA, the CDR3 is TGTGCCAGCAGCCAAGACCCCACAGGATATGGCTACACCTTC. Protein sequence: CASSQDPTGYGYTF.

The rearrangement uses TRBV28 and TRBJ1-1; D unresolved. This CDR3 has 15 residues. The germline CDR1 and CDR2 sequences are MDHEN and SYDVKM. Trimming cost V 5 bases and J 4 bases, with 17 bases left between them. The CDR3 DNA is TGTGCCAGCAGTCCGCCCCCGGGCAGCTTCACTGAAGCTTTCTTT. It specifies CASSPPPGSFTEAFF.

The chain is built from TRBV20-1 and TRBJ2-1; 11 bases map to TRBD2. Germline-derived CDR1 and CDR2 are DFQATT and SNEGSKA (reference sequence). The junction had 10 bases not matched to a gene; V was cut back by 6 bases and J by 6 bases. The CDR3 totals 15 residues. As DNA, the CDR3 is TGCAGTGCCACAAAGACTAGCGGGACTGGCAATGAGCAGTTCTTC. It codes for CSATKTSGTGNEQFF.

The V call is TRBV7-9, the J call TRBJ2-7; D could derive from TRBD1 or TRBD2 (5 bases each). This CDR3 region has 14 residues. Germline CDR1 and CDR2: SEHNR and FQNEAQ (reference sequence). Trimming shortened V by 5 bases and J by 2 bases, and 13 bases separated the two germline ends. In DNA form, the CDR3 reads TGTGCCAGCAGCAACCGGGGCGAGACCTACGAGCAGTACTTC. It encodes CASSNRGETYEQYF.

This rearrangement joins TRBV6-5 to TRBJ2-1, with D perhaps given as TRBD1 or TRBD2 (5 bases each). Germline values: CDR1 MNHEY, CDR2 SVGAGI. The CDR3 covers 13 residues. Deletions cut 6 bases from V and 8 bases from J, with 14 bases between. The CDR3 DNA is TGTGCCAGCAGGGACTGGCCCAGGGATGAGCAGTTCTTC. This codes for CASRDWPRDEQFF.

V is TRBV11-2 and J is TRBJ2-5; 7 bases map to TRBD1. TRBJ2-7 matches the DNA end more closely, so the J call is doubtful. The CDR3 spans 16 residues. CDR1 and CDR2 from the germline V gene are SGHAT and FQNNGV. CDR3 protein: CASSLRTGRSPIEQYF. CDR3 DNA sequence: TGTGCCAGCAGCTTACGGACAGGAAGGTCCCCCATCGAGCAGTACTTC.

The gene calls are TRBV20-1 and TRBJ1-2, with TRBD1 as a possible D gene (5 bases). Germline CDR1 and CDR2: DFQATT and SNEGSKA (reference sequence). Between the trimmed V and J ends, which lost 5 bases and 8 bases, there was a span of 18 bases. The CDR3 extends over 13 amino acids. DNA of the CDR3: TGCAGTGCTCCAATTCGACAGTCAGGCGGCTACACCTTC. As protein: CSAPIRQSGGYTF.

The rearrangement links TRBV12-3 or TRBV12-4 to TRBJ2-3; D uncertain. Trimming shortened V by 7 bases and J by 6 bases, and 11 bases separated the two germline ends. This CDR3 is 12 amino acids long. Written as DNA, the CDR3 is TGTGCCAGCAAAAACCCCCCCGATACGCAGTATTTT. This sequence encodes CASKNPPDTQYF.

This clonotype was seen a handful of times. The chain links TRBV7-9 to TRBJ2-3; 7 bases fit TRBD1. CDR1 is SEHNR and CDR2 is FQNEAQ in the germline V gene (reference sequence). The CDR3 has 14 residues. J gave up 5 bases and V 2 bases, and 4 bases lay outside the gene matches. CDR3 sequence (DNA): TGTGCCAGCAGCTTAACAGGGGTCGGAGATACGCAGTATTTT. The encoded protein is CASSLTGVGDTQYF.

This clonotype was seen a handful of times. The genes are TRBV6-6 and TRBJ2-1; no firm D call. The length of the CDR3 is 13 residues. Trimming took off 6 bases at V and 6 bases at J, with 12 bases between the two ends. The germline V gene encodes CDR1 MNHNY and CDR2 SVGAGI (reference sequence). The CDR3 region is CASSDAGVNEQFF. The DNA of the CDR3 is TGTGCCAGCAGCGACGCCGGAGTCAATGAGCAGTTCTTC.

This chain joins TRBV4-1 and TRBJ2-5, with D maybe TRBD2 (8 bases). The length of the CDR3 is 16 residues. Germline V gives CDR1 MGHRA, CDR2 YSYEKL. Deletions cut 6 bases from V and 11 bases from J, with 28 bases between. CDR3 DNA: TGCGCCAGCAGAGACAGGGCTCAGCGGGAGCTCAATGAGCAGTACTTC. Protein: CASRDRAQRELNEQYF.

The chain combines TRBV25-1 with TRBJ2-7; 8 nucleotides match TRBD1. The J segment lost 5 bases and the V segment lost 2 bases, leaving 8 bases of the junction unmatched. CDR1 is MGHDK and CDR2 is SYGVNS in the germline V gene. This CDR3 contains 15 residues. CDR3 protein: CASSEPKTGDNEQYF. CDR3 bases: TGTGCCAGCAGTGAACCGAAGACAGGGGACAACGAGCAGTACTTC.

This rearrangement joins TRBV7-9 to TRBJ2-3; TRBD2 aligns across 9 bases. V lost 5 bases and J lost 0; bases outside the gene matches: 12. Germline CDR1 SEHNR, CDR2 FQNEAQ (reference sequence). The CDR3 loop spans 18 amino acids. The CDR3 bases are TGTGCCAGCAGCGGCCGCCAGCGGGAGGATCCTAGCACAGATACGCAGTATTTT. Residues: CASSGRQREDPSTDTQYF.

In its sample, this clonotype was seen once. A junction end diverges from the germline sequence, so it may reflect a read error. This rearrangement joins TRBV14 to TRBJ2-1, with no clear D. Germline V gives CDR1 SGHDN, CDR2 FVKESK. This CDR3 region has 12 residues. CDR3 sequence: CTSSLPWNEQFF. The CDR3 DNA reads TGTACCAGCAGCCTCCCGTGGAATGAGCAGTTCTTC.

V and J are TRBV3-1 and TRBJ2-1, with a weak D call TRBD1 (6 bases). CDR3 length: 15 amino acids. Germline loops: CDR1 LGHDT, CDR2 YNNKEL (reference sequence). With 4 bases removed from V and 0 bases from J, the gap between germline ends came to 10 bases. CDR3 DNA sequence: TGTGCCAGCAGCCCAAGGGGGTTCTCCTACAATGAGCAGTTCTTC. Its protein product is CASSPRGFSYNEQFF.

The chain joins TRBV5-1 to TRBJ2-5; the D gene is possibly TRBD1 (5 bases). The closer fit of TRBJ2-7 to the DNA end suggests the J call may be wrong. In germline, CDR1 is SGHRS, CDR2 YFSETQ. The CDR3 sequence is 13 residues long. Written as DNA, the CDR3 is TGCGCCAGCAGCTTCGTGCAGCAGGGCGAGCAGTACTTC. It codes for CASSFVQQGEQYF.

The rearrangement links TRBV9 to TRBJ2-7, with D unresolved. CDR1 is SGDLS, CDR2 YYNGEE, per germline. Trimming took off 0 bases at V and 2 bases at J, with 18 bases between the two ends. CDR3 length equals 17 residues. The CDR3 DNA follows: TGTGCCAGCAGCGTAGGGGGTGGGATTGGGAAGACCTACGAGCAGTACTTC. The encoded protein is CASSVGGGIGKTYEQYF. Together with reference TRBV9 and TRBJ2-7, the CDR3 gives the full variable domain: DSGVTQTPKHLITATGQRVTLRCSPRSGDLSVYWYQQSLDQGLQFLIQYYNGEERAKGNILERFSAQQFPDLHSELNLSSLELGDSALYFCASSVGGGIGKTYEQYFGPGTRLTVT.